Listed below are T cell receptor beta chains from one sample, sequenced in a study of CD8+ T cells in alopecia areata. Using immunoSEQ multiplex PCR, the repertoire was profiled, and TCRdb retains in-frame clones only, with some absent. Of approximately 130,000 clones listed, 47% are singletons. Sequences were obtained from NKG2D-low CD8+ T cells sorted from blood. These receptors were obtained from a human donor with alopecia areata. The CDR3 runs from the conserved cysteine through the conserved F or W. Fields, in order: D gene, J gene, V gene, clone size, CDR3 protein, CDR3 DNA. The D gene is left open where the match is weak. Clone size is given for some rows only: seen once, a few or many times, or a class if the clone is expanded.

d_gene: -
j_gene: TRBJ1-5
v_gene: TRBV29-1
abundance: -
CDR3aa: CSVEGSQKNQPQHF
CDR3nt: TGCAGCGTTGAAGGTTCACAGAAGAATCAGCCCCAGCATTTT

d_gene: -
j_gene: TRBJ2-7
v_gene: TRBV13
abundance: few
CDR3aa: CASSLGEHKNEQYF
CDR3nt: TGTGCCAGCAGCCTCGGGGAACACAAGAACGAGCAGTACTTC

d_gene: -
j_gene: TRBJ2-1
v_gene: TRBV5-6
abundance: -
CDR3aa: CASSLALEQFF
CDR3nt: TGTGCCAGCAGCTTGGCTCTAGAGCAGTTCTTC

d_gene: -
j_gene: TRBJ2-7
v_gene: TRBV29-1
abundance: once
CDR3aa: CSVDWGDEQYF
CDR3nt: TGCAGCGTTGATTGGGGGGACGAGCAGTACTTC

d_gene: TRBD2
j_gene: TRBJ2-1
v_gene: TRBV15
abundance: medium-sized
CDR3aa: CATSKTGLGEYNEQFF
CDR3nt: TGTGCCACCAGCAAGACGGGACTAGGGGAATACAATGAGCAGTTCTTC

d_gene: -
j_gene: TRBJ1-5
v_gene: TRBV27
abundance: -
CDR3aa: CASSLWGYQPQHF
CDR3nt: TGTGCCAGCAGTTTGTGGGGGTATCAGCCCCAGCATTTT

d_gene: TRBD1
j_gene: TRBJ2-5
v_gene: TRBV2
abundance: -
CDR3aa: CASMDRGGTQYF
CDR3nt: TGTGCCAGCATGGACAGGGGAGGGACCCAGTACTTC

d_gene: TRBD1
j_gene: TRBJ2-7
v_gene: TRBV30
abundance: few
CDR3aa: CAWETRTGGGEQYF
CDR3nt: TGTGCCTGGGAAACCAGGACAGGGGGTGGCGAGCAGTACTTC

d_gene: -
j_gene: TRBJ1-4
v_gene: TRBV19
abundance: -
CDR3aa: CASSMSPAGANEKLFF
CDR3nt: TGTGCCAGTAGTATGAGCCCTGCGGGAGCTAATGAAAAACTGTTTTTT

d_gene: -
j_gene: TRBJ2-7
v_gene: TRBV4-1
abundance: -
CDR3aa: CASSQEGTGVYEQYF
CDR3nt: TGCGCCAGCAGCCAAGAAGGTACTGGAGTCTACGAGCAGTACTTC

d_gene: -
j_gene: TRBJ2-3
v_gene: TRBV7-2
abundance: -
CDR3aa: CASSFGGDTQYF
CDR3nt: TGTGCCAGCAGCTTTGGCGGAGATACGCAGTATTTT

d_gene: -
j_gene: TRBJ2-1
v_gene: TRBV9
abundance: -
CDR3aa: CASTPGSSYNEQFF
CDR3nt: TGTGCCAGCACCCCCGGCTCCTCCTACAATGAGCAGTTCTTC

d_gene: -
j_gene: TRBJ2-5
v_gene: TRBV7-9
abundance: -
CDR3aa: CASSSEETQYF
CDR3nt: TGTGCCAGCAGCTCGGAAGAGACCCAGTACTTC

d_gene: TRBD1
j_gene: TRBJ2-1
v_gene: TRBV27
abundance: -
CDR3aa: CASTMQGVYNEQFF
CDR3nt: TGTGCCAGCACGATGCAGGGGGTCTACAATGAGCAGTTCTTC

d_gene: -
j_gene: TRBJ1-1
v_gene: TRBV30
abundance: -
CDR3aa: CAWSVTGMNTEAFF
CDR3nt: TGTGCCTGGAGTGTAACAGGCATGAACACTGAAGCTTTCTTT

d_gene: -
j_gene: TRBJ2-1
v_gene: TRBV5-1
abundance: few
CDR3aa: CASSPPGYNEQFF
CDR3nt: TGCGCCAGCAGCCCACCAGGCTACAATGAGCAGTTCTTC

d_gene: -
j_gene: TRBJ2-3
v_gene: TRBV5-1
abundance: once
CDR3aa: CASSSVEGSDDTQYF
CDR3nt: TGCGCCAGCAGCTCGGTCGAGGGGAGCGACGATACGCAGTATTTT

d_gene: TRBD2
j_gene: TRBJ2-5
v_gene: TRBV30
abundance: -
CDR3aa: CACVAGVGVETQYF
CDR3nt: TGTGCCTGCGTAGCGGGAGTTGGGGTAGAGACCCAGTACTTC

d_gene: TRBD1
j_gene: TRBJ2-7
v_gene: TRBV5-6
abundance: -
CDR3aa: CASSFGTGSSYEQYF
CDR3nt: TGTGCCAGCAGCTTCGGGACAGGGAGCTCCTACGAGCAGTACTTC

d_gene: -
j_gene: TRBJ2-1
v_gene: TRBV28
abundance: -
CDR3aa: CASSFPGNNEQFF
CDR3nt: TGTGCCAGCAGTTTCCCGGGGAACAATGAGCAGTTCTTC

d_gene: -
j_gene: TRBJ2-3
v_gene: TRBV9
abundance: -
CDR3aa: CASSVSGGASTDTQYF
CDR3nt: TGTGCCAGCAGCGTATCGGGCGGGGCTAGCACAGATACGCAGTATTTT

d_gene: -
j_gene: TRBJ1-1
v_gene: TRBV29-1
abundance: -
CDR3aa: CSEQGRSTEAFF
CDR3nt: TGCAGCGAACAGGGTCGGAGCACTGAAGCTTTCTTT

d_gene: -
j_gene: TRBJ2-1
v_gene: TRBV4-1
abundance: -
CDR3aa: CASSQGEGYNEQFF
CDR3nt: TGCGCCAGCAGCCAAGGAGAGGGATACAATGAGCAGTTCTTC

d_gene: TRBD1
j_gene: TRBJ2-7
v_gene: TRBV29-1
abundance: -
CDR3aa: CSVAVPGQGIGEQYF
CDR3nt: TGCAGCGTTGCGGTACCGGGACAGGGGATTGGCGAGCAGTACTTC

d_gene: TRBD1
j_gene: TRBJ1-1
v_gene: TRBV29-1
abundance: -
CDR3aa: CSGRGQVLKNTEAFF
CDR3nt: TGCAGCGGCAGAGGACAGGTCCTAAAGAACACTGAAGCTTTCTTT

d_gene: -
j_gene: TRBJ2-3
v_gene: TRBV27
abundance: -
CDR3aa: CASSFPADTQYF
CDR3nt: TGTGCCAGCAGTTTTCCAGCAGATACGCAGTATTTT

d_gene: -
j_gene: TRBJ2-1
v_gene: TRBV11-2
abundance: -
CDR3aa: CASSLVQNEQFF
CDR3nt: TGTGCCAGCAGCTTAGTTCAAAATGAGCAGTTCTTC

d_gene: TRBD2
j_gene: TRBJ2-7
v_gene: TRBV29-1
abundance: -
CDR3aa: CSVLSSGLYEQYF
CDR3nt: TGCAGCGTGCTTTCTAGCGGATTATACGAGCAGTACTTC

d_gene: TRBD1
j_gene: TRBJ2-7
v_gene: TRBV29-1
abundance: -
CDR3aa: CSVVTGGIYEQYF
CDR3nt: TGCAGCGTTGTCACAGGGGGGATCTACGAGCAGTACTTC